This is a list of T cell receptor beta chains from one sample in a study of a mutant IDH1 vaccine in newly diagnosed glioma. Generated by immunoSEQ multiplex PCR, the TCRdb table keeps only in-frame clones and is missing some. Found here are just under 95,000 clones, 83% of them singletons; the top ten hold under 8%. The sample consisted of PBMCs, taken from a glioma patient treated with radiotherapy, temozolomide or both. The receptors stem from a woman aged 50 to 60 with glioma. CDR3s include the opening cysteine and the closing phenylalanine or tryptophan. A D gene is named only where the DNA matches it firmly.

D gene: TRBD2; V gene: TRBV9; J gene: TRBJ2-5; CDR3 DNA: TGTGCCAGCAGCCGTAGCGGGGGGTCACCAGAGACCCAGTACTTC; CDR3 protein: CASSRSGGSPETQYF
D gene: TRBD1; V gene: TRBV27; J gene: TRBJ1-5; CDR3 DNA: TGTGCCAGCGGGAACAGGGGCGCAGGGCAGCCCCAGCATTTT; CDR3 protein: CASGNRGAGQPQHF
D gene: NA; V gene: TRBV6-5; J gene: TRBJ2-2; CDR3 DNA: TGTGCCAGCAGATTTGTGGTGAACACCGGGGAGCTGTTTTTT; CDR3 protein: CASRFVVNTGELFF
D gene: NA; V gene: TRBV5-4; J gene: TRBJ1-2; CDR3 DNA: TGTGCCAGCAGCTTGGGGACGTTTACTAACTATGGCTACACCTTC; CDR3 protein: CASSLGTFTNYGYTF
D gene: NA; V gene: TRBV7-3; J gene: TRBJ1-2; CDR3 DNA: TGTGCCAGCAGCTTAAGTACCGGGGATCGGGATGGCTACACCTTC; CDR3 protein: CASSLSTGDRDGYTF
D gene: TRBD2; V gene: TRBV5-1; J gene: TRBJ2-5; CDR3 DNA: TGCGCCAGCAGGCAGACTAGCGGGGGGGCGGAGCAGTACTTC; CDR3 protein: CASRQTSGGAEQYF
D gene: TRBD1; V gene: TRBV15; J gene: TRBJ1-5; CDR3 DNA: TGTGCCACCAGCAGAGGGACAGGTTATAGCAATCAGCCCCAGCATTTT; CDR3 protein: CATSRGTGYSNQPQHF
D gene: TRBD2; V gene: TRBV5-1; J gene: TRBJ2-1; CDR3 DNA: TGCGCCAGCAGCGCCCGAATGACTAGCGGGGACTCCTACAATGAGCAGTTCTTC; CDR3 protein: CASSARMTSGDSYNEQFF
D gene: NA; V gene: TRBV5-5; J gene: TRBJ2-7; CDR3 DNA: TGTGCCAGCAGCTTGTCTGGGCGCGCCTACGAGCAGTACTTC; CDR3 protein: CASSLSGRAYEQYF
D gene: NA; V gene: TRBV11-2; J gene: TRBJ1-1; CDR3 DNA: TGTGCCAGTAGGAACAGGGATCTCAACACTGAAGCTTTCTTT; CDR3 protein: CASRNRDLNTEAFF
D gene: TRBD2; V gene: TRBV5-4; J gene: TRBJ2-5; CDR3 DNA: TGTGCCAGCAGCTTTAGGACTAGCGGGGGGGCGGGTGAGACCCAGTACTTC; CDR3 protein: CASSFRTSGGAGETQYF
D gene: NA; V gene: TRBV30; J gene: TRBJ1-1; CDR3 DNA: TGTGCCTGGAGTGTACCGGTTGGTACTGAAGCTTTCTTT; CDR3 protein: CAWSVPVGTEAFF